The 5 T cell receptor beta chains listed next were all sequenced from one sample in a study of vaccination and CD4 T cells after COVID-19. Sequencing of DNA taken from cultured CD4+ T cells relied on the Oncomine TCR Beta short-read assay. TCRdb re-derived calls from the PCR reads in MiXCR, one entry per CDR3 protein. In the table there are about 6,500 distinct CDR3 sequences, roughly 50% of which are singletons. Treatment defined: approximately nine-day PBMC culture with coronavirus spike peptide pools or control peptides (ViraFEST assay). Prior to the COVID-19 pandemic (2011-2018), the unexposed donor's CD4+ T cells were collected. Which antigens these TCRs recognize remains unknown. The sample taken for sequencing was CD4+ T cells from blood, cultured in vitro. The source is a human donor in good health.

The CDR3 loop is CSAPTGVEYGYTF. The CDR3 DNA is TGCAGTGCTCCGACAGGGGTAGAGTATGGCTACACCTTC. This chain joins TRBV20-1 and TRBJ1-2; 8 positions match TRBD1. Trimming removed 5 bases from V and 5 bases from J; junction bases left unmatched: 7. Germline lookup yields CDR1 DFQATT and CDR2 SNEGSKA (reference sequence). The CDR3 runs 13 residues.

Only one count was recorded for this clonotype. The rearrangement uses TRBV20-1 and TRBJ2-3; 9 nucleotides line up with TRBD2. V trimming: 5 bases; J trimming: 1 base; junction bases outside the gene matches: 10. Looked up from germline, CDR1 is DFQATT and CDR2 is SNEGSKA (reference sequence). The CDR3 is 16 amino acids. In DNA, the CDR3 is TGCAGTGCTCCACGGGGGAGACTAGCGGGCACAGATACGCAGTATTTT. Its translation is CSAPRGRLAGTDTQYF.

V and J are TRBV7-2 and TRBJ1-2; D is unresolved. Trimming stripped 5 bases from V and 5 bases from J, with 15 bases between. The CDR3 totals 14 residues. Germline-derived CDR1 and CDR2 are SGHTA and FQGNSA. The CDR3 sequence: CASSTSLFGYGYTF. CDR3 bases: TGTGCCAGCAGCACAAGTCTGTTCGGGTATGGCTACACCTTC.

The CDR3 nucleotides are TGCAGTGCTAGAGTTGTATCGGGAAGTACTGAAGCTTTCTTT. As protein: CSARVVSGSTEAFF. The chain combines TRBV20-1 with TRBJ1-1; no clear D. The CDR3 sequence is 14 residues long. Germline assignment: CDR1 DFQATT and CDR2 SNEGSKA (reference sequence). V was shortened by 1 base and J by 5 bases, with 14 bases between the two germline ends.

CDR3 sequence reads: CASSLVQGQRETQYF. The DNA of the CDR3 is TGTGCCAGCAGCTTAGTACAGGGGCAGAGAGAGACCCAGTACTTC. The chain carries TRBV5-5 and TRBJ2-5, with 7 bases matching TRBD1. The length of the CDR3 is 15 residues. Looked up from germline, CDR1 is SGHKS and CDR2 is YYEKEE (reference sequence). After removal of 2 bases from V and 4 bases from J, the junction contained 8 bases not matched to a gene.